This T cell receptor (beta chain) comes out of a study of HIV-infected patients and healthy controls. The V and J ends lost 2 bases and 15 bases, in that order; junction bases with no gene match: 7. The CDR3 runs to 13 residues. Germline CDR1 and CDR2: KGHDR and SFDVKD. In TCRdb, the 5' RACE reads were re-called with MiXCR into one record per CDR3 protein. The data contain about 67,000 distinct CDR3 sequences, about a sixth of them singletons. This receptor was obtained from a human donor in good health. The sample was CD4+ T cells from blood. The chain carries TRBV24-1 and TRBJ2-1; 9 bases map to TRBD1. The CDR3 DNA reads as TGTGCCACCAGTGATTGGGGACAGGGTCCGCTGTTCTTC. Translation: CATSDWGQGPLFF.